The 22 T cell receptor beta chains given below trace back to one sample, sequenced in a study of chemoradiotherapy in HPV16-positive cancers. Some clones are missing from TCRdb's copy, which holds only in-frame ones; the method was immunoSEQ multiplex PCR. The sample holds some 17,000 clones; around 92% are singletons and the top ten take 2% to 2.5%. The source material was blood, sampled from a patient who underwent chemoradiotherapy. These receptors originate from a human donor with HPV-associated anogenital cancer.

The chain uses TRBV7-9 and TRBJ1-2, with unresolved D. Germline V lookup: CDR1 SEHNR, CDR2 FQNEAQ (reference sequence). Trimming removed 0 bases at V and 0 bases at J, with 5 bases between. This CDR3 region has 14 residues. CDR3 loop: CASSLAHANYGYTF. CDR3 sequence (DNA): TGTGCCAGCAGCTTAGCCCACGCTAACTATGGCTACACCTTC.

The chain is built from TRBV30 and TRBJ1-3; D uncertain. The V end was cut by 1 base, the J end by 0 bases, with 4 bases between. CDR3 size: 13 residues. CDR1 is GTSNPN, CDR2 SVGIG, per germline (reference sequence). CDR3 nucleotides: TGTGCCTGGAGTGGGGTCTCTGGAAACACCATATATTTT. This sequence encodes CAWSGVSGNTIYF.

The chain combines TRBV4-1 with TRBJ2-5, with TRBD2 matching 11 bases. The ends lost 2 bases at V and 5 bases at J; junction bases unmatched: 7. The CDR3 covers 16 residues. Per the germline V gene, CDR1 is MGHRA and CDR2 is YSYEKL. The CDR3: CASSQLGLAAGETQYF. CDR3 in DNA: TGCGCCAGCAGCCAACTGGGACTAGCGGCCGGGGAGACCCAGTACTTC.

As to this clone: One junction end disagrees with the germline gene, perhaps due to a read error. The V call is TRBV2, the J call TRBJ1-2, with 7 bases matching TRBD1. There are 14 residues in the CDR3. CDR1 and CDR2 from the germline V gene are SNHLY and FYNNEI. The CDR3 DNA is TGTGCCGGCAGTGACAGGGTGGGGAGCTATGGCTACACCTTC. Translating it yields CAGSDRVGSYGYTF.

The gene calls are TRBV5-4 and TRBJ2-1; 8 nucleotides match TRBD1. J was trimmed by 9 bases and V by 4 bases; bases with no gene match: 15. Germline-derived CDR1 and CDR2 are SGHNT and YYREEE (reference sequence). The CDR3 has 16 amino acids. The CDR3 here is CASSPTLDRASFEQFF. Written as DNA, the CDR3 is TGTGCCAGCAGCCCAACCTTGGACAGGGCTAGTTTTGAGCAGTTCTTC.

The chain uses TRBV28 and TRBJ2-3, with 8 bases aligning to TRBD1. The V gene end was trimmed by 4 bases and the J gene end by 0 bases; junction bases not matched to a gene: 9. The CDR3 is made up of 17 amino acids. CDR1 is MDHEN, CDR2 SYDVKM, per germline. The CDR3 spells CASSSIRQGSSTDTQYF. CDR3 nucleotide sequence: TGTGCCAGCAGTTCCATTCGACAGGGGAGTAGCACAGATACGCAGTATTTT.

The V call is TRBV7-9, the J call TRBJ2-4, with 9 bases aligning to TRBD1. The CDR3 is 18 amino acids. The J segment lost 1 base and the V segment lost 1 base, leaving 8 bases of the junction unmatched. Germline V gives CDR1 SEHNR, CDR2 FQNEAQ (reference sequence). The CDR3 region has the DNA TGTGCCAGCAGCTTAGGAGGGGGGACAGGGATGGCCAAAAACATTCAGTACTTC. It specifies CASSLGGGTGMAKNIQYF.

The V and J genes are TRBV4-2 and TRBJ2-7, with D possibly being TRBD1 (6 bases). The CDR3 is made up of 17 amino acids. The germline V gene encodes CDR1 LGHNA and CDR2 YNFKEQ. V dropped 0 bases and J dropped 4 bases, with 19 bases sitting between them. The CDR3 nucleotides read TGTGCCAGCAGCCAAGATAATGGGGAGACAGGTAATTACGAGCAGTACTTC. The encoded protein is CASSQDNGETGNYEQYF.

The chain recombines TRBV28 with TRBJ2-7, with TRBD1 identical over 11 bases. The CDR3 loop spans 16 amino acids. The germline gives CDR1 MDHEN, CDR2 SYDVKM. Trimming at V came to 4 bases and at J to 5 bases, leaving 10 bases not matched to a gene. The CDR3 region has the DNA TGTGCCAGCAGTTCCCCCGGGGGGACAGGGGGGGACGAGCAGTACTTC. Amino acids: CASSSPGGTGGDEQYF.

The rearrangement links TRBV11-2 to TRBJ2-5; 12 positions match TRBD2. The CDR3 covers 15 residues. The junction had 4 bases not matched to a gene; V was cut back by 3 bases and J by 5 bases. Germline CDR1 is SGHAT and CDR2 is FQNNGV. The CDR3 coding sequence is TGTGCCAGCAGCTTGGGACTAGCGGGTTCGGAGACCCAGTACTTC. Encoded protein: CASSLGLAGSETQYF.

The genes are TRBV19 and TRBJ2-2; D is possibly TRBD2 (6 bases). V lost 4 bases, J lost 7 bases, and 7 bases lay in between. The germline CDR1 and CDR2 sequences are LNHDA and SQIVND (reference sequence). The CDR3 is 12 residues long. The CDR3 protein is CASSRLVGELFF. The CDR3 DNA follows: TGTGCCAGTAGTAGACTAGTCGGGGAGCTGTTTTTT.

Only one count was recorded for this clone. The CDR3 here is CASRKTSGRIDEQFF. The CDR3 region has the DNA TGTGCCAGCAGAAAAACTAGCGGGAGAATCGATGAGCAGTTCTTC. The chain couples TRBV6-1 to TRBJ2-1, with 11 bases lining up with TRBD2. V lost 6 bases and J lost 8; bases outside the gene matches: 9. Looked up from germline, CDR1 is MNHNS and CDR2 is SASEGT. This CDR3 region has 15 residues.

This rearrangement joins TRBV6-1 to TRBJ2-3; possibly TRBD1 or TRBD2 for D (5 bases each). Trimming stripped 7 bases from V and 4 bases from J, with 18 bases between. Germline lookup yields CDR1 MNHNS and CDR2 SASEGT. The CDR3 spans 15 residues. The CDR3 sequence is CASTARGTLSDTQYF. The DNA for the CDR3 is TGTGCCAGCACCGCCCGAGGGACCCTATCAGATACGCAGTATTTT.

The DNA for the CDR3 is TGTGCCAGCAGCTTATCCGTGGGTTCACCCCTCCACTTT. It yields the protein CASSLSVGSPLHF. This chain uses TRBV11-2 with TRBJ1-6; D is uncertain. In germline, CDR1 is SGHAT, CDR2 FQNNGV. The CDR3 sequence is 13 residues long. V was clipped by 2 bases and J by 9 bases, with 8 bases between them.

The CDR3 DNA sequence: TGCGCCAGCAGCCGGACAGGGCAGGGGACTGAAGCTTTCTTT. This sequence encodes CASSRTGQGTEAFF. V gene TRBV5-1 combines with J gene TRBJ1-1, with 8 positions matching TRBD1. Germline CDR1 and CDR2: SGHRS and YFSETQ. The CDR3 sequence is 14 residues long. After removal of 4 bases from V and 5 bases from J, the junction contained 7 bases not matched to a gene.

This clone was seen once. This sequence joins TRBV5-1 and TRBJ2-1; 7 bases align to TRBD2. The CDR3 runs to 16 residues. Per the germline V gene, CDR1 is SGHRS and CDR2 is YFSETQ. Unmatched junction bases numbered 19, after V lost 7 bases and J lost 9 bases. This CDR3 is CASRYILATKGGEQFF. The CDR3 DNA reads TGCGCCAGCCGCTATATACTAGCGACCAAGGGTGGTGAGCAGTTCTTC. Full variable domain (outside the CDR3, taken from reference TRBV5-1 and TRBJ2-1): KAGVTQTPRYLIKTRGQQVTLSCSPISGHRSVSWYQQTPGQGLQFLFEYFSETQRNKGNFPGRFSGRQFSNSRSEMNVSTLELGDSALYLCASRYILATKGGEQFFGPGTRLTVL.

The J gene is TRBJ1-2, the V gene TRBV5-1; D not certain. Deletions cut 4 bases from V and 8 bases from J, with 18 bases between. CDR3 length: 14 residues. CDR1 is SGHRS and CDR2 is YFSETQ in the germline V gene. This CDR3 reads CASSSGGSLGGYTF. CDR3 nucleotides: TGCGCCAGCAGCAGTGGCGGGTCCCTAGGGGGCTACACCTTC.

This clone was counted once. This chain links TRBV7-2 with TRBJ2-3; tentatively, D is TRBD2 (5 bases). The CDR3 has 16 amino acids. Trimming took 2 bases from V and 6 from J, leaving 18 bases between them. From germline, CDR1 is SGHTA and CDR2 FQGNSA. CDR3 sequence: CASSLTLGGSRDTQYF. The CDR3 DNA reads TGTGCCAGCAGCTTAACCCTGGGCGGGTCGCGGGATACGCAGTATTTT.

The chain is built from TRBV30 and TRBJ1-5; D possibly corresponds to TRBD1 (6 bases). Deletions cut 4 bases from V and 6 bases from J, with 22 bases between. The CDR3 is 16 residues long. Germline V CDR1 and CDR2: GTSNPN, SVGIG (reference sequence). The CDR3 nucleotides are TGTGCCTGGACCCCCGTTGGGGGGCTAAGGGGTCAGCCCCAGCATTTT. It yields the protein CAWTPVGGLRGQPQHF. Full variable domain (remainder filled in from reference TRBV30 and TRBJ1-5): SQTIHQWPATLVQPVGSPLSLECTVEGTSNPNLYWYRQAAGRGLQLLFYSVGIGQISSEVPQNLSASRPQDRQFILSSKKLLLSDSGFYLCAWTPVGGLRGQPQHFGDGTRLSIL.

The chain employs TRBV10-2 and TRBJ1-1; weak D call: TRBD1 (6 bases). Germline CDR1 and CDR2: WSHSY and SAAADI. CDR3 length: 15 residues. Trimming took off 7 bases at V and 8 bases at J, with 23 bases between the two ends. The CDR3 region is CASNSERGGQTEAFF. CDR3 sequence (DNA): TGCGCCAGCAATTCCGAGAGGGGGGGGCAGACCGAAGCTTTCTTT.

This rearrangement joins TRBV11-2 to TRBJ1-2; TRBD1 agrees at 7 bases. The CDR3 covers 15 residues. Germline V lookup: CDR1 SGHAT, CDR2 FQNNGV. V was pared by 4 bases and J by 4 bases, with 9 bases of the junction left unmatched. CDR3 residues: CASSSPDRAGYGYTF. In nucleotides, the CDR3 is TGTGCCAGCAGCTCCCCCGACAGGGCGGGCTATGGCTACACCTTC.

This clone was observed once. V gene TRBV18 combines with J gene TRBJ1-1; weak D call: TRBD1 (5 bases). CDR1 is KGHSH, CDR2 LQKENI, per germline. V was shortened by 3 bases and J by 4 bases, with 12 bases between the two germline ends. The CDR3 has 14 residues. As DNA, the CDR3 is TGTGCCAGCTCACCTAGCGCGCAGGGCACTGAAGCTTTCTTT. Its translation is CASSPSAQGTEAFF.